The source of this TCR beta chain is a study of cytomegalovirus exposure and HLA in healthy donors. Turning to the study itself: Caucasian-associated ancestry cluster membership applied to about 83% of under 450 genotyped donors. Whole-study findings and limits: It was only CMV serostatus that was available as immune exposure information.

The PCR made use of 60 Vbeta and 13 Jbeta primers. Here immunoSEQ multiplex PCR was the method, and the copy in TCRdb shows in-frame clones only, minus some. The sample has some 130,000 clones, 70% to 85% seen once. On this clone itself: Its specificity is not known.

V gave up 3 bases and J gave up 3 bases, with 8 bases separating them. The CDR3 runs to 14 residues. From germline, CDR1 is ENHRY and CDR2 SYGVKD. What was sequenced was PBMCs. V is TRBV10-3 and J is TRBJ1-4; the D gene is possibly TRBD1 (6 bases). This TCR was recovered from a male donor in good health and CMV-seropositive. CDR3 in amino acids: CAISDRGSNEKLFF. The CDR3 DNA reads TGTGCCATCAGTGACAGGGGATCTAATGAAAAACTGTTTTTT.